The sample holds many counts of the clone carrying this T cell receptor beta chain. The sample comes from a study of Graves' ophthalmopathy and Graves' hyperthyroidism. Trimming stripped 1 base from V and 6 bases from J, with 19 bases between. The CDR3 has 16 residues. Germline CDR1 is SGHAT and CDR2 is FQNNGV. Transcripts of RNA were the source for amplifying TCR beta CDR3 regions. Second-round multiplex PCR followed a first-round RT-PCR using HTBI primers. From the multiplex PCR reads, TCRdb called clonotypes with MiXCR, one entry per CDR3 protein. This sample has 300,000 to 400,000 distinct CDR3 sequences, with roughly 16% found just once.

The receptor's source is an adult man with Graves' ophthalmopathy. The J gene is TRBJ2-7, the V gene TRBV11-2; the D gene is possibly TRBD2 (6 bases). Sequencing used peripheral blood. The CDR3 loop is CASSLVAGWSLVEQYF. The CDR3 nucleotides read TGTGCCAGCAGCTTAGTGGCGGGATGGAGTTTGGTCGAGCAGTACTTC.